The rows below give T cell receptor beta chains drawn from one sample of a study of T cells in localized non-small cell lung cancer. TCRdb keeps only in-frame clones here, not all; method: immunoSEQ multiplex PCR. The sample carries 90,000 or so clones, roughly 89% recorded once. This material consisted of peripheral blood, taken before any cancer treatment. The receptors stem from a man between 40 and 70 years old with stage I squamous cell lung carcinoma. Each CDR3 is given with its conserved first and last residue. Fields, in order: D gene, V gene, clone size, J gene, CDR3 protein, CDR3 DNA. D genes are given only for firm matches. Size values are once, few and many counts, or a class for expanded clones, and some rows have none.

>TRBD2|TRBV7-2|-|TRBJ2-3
CASSLAGGWDTQYF
TGTGCCAGCAGCTTGGCGGGGGGTTGGGATACGCAGTATTTT
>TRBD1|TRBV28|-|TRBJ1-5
CASSAGTGFGNQPQHF
TGTGCCAGCAGCGCCGGGACAGGGTTTGGAAATCAGCCCCAGCATTTT
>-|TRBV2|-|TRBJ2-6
CASNGWRSGANVLTF
TGTGCCAGCAACGGCTGGCGCTCTGGGGCCAACGTCCTGACTTTC
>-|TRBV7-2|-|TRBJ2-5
CASSLGARRRQETQYF
TGTGCCAGCAGCTTAGGTGCCAGACGTCGGCAAGAGACCCAGTACTTC
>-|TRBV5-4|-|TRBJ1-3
CASSSEGSGPFSGNTIYF
TGTGCCAGCAGCTCTGAGGGATCGGGCCCCTTCTCTGGAAACACCATATATTTT
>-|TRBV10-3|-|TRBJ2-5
CAISELRTKETQYF
TGTGCCATCAGTGAGCTTCGGACTAAAGAGACCCAGTACTTC
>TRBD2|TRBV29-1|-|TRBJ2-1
CSVDSGGAGEQFF
TGCAGCGTTGATAGCGGGGGGGCGGGTGAGCAGTTCTTC
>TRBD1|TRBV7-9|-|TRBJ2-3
CASSFRQGAMDTQYF
TGTGCCAGCAGCTTCCGACAGGGGGCGATGGATACGCAGTATTTT
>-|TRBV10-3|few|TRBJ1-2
CAISEKGEDYGYTF
TGTGCCATCAGTGAGAAGGGCGAAGACTATGGCTACACCTTC
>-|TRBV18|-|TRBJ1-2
CASSLGTNANYGYTF
TGTGCCAGCTCCCTCGGGACAAATGCCAACTATGGCTACACCTTC
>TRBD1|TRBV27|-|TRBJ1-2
CASRSSGTGSTYGYTF
TGTGCCAGCAGATCTTCCGGGACAGGGTCTACCTATGGCTACACCTTC
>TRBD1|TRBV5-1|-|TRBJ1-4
CASSFGTGKEKLFF
TGCGCCAGCAGCTTCGGGACAGGGAAGGAAAAACTGTTTTTT
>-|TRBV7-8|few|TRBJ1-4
CASSLGVRLSEKLFF
TGTGCCAGCAGCTTAGGGGTCCGCCTAAGTGAAAAACTGTTTTTT
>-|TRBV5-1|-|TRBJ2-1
CASSAGQYNEQFF
TGCGCCAGCAGCGCTGGACAGTACAATGAGCAGTTCTTC
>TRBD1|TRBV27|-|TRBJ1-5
CASSSGTGPYSNQPQHF
TGTGCCAGCAGTTCCGGGACAGGACCTTATAGCAATCAGCCCCAGCATTTT
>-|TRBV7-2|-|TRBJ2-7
CASSPRGGPSYEQYF
TGTGCCAGCAGCCCAAGGGGTGGGCCCTCCTACGAGCAGTACTTC
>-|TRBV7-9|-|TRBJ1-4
CASRQGGGTNEKLFF
TGTGCCAGCAGGCAGGGAGGCGGGACTAATGAAAAACTGTTTTTT
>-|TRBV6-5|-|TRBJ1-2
CASSLFRGGGYGYTF
TGTGCCAGCAGTCTCTTCAGAGGGGGGGGCTATGGCTACACCTTC
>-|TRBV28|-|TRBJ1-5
CASSPYPEGNSNQPQHF
TGTGCCAGCAGTCCATACCCCGAGGGGAATAGCAATCAGCCCCAGCATTTT
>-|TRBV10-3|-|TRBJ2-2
CAISEPSFRQGSGELFF
TGTGCCATCAGTGAGCCTAGCTTTCGGCAGGGGAGCGGGGAGCTGTTTTTT
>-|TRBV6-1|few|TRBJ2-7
CASSKPGSYEQYF
TGTGCCAGCAGTAAACCAGGGTCCTACGAGCAGTACTTC
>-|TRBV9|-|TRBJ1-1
CASSPYNGMNTEAFF
TGTGCCAGCAGCCCGTACAACGGAATGAACACTGAAGCTTTCTTT
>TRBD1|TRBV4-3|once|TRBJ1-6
CASSEGQADNSPLHF
TGCGCCAGCAGCGAAGGACAGGCTGATAATTCACCCCTCCACTTT
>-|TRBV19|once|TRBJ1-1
CASSPSTLNTEAFF
TGTGCCAGTAGCCCTAGCACCTTGAACACTGAAGCTTTCTTT
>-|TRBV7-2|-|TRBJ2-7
CASSHVGGGRDFEQYF
TGTGCCAGCAGCCACGTAGGGGGGGGACGCGATTTTGAGCAGTACTTC
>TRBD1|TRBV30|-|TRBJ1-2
CAWSANRMGQWNGYTF
TGTGCCTGGAGTGCGAACCGGATGGGACAGTGGAATGGCTACACCTTC
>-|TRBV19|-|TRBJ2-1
CASSIYPTGGHEQFF
TGTGCCAGTAGTATCTATCCGACAGGAGGGCATGAGCAGTTCTTC
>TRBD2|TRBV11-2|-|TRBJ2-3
CASKLRAGSTDTQYF
TGTGCCAGCAAGCTCCGAGCGGGGAGCACAGATACGCAGTATTTT
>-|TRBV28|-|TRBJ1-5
CASSFTTGRIQPQHF
TGTGCCAGCAGTTTCACAACCGGGAGGATCCAGCCCCAGCATTTT
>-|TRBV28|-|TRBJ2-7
CASSLQREQYF
TGTGCCAGCAGCTTACAACGAGAGCAGTACTTC
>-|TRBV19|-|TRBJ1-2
CASSSGLGYTF
TGTGCCAGTAGTTCGGGACTCGGCTACACCTTC
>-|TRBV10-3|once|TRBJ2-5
CAISELVTQETQYF
TGTGCCATCAGTGAGTTGGTGACCCAAGAGACCCAGTACTTC
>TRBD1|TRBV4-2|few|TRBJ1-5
CASSPRQGDYSNQPQHF
TGTGCCAGCAGCCCCAGACAGGGGGATTATAGCAATCAGCCCCAGCATTTT
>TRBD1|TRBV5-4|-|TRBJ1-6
CASSLPGDRVLHF
TGTGCCAGCAGCTTGCCAGGGGACAGGGTTCTCCACTTT
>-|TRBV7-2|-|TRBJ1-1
CASSLFYTEAFF
TGTGCCAGCAGCTTATTTTACACTGAAGCTTTCTTT
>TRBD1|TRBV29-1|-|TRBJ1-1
CSVNLKQGARTEAFF
TGCAGCGTTAATCTAAAACAGGGGGCAAGGACTGAAGCTTTCTTT
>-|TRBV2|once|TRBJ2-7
CASSGPGPYEQYF
TGTGCCAGCAGTGGACCCGGGCCCTACGAGCAGTACTTC
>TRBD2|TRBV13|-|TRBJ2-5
CASSHGTSHLQETQYF
TGTGCCAGCAGCCACGGGACTAGTCACCTACAAGAGACCCAGTACTTC
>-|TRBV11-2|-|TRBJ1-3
CASSLGHSGNTIYF
TGTGCCAGCAGCTTAGGACATTCTGGAAACACCATATATTTT
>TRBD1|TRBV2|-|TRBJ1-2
CASSRDRGCTF
TGTGCCAGCAGCCGAGACAGGGGGTGTACCTTC